This is a list of T cell receptor beta chains from one sample in a study of blood T cell repertoires in COVID-19. Produced via immunoSEQ multiplex PCR; TCRdb's table is partial and in-frame only. This sample carries about 250,000 clones, 85% to 90% of them seen once, and the ten largest clones take 15% to 17%. Sequencing was carried out using PBMCs or T cells enriched from blood (not recorded which). These receptor sequences come from a man aged 18 to 30 who had recovered from COVID-19. Each CDR3 is given with its conserved first and last residue.

CDR3 protein: CASRRSAGASYEQYF
V gene: TRBV19

CDR3 protein: CASSVTSRSYNEQFF
V gene: TRBV9

CDR3 protein: CASSLQGSTDTQYF
V gene: TRBV5-4

CDR3 protein: CASRESGRAYEQYF
V gene: TRBV13

CDR3 protein: CASRGGASNEKLFF
V gene: TRBV19

CDR3 protein: CAWSGLAGYEQYF
V gene: TRBV30

CDR3 protein: CASSPGTGLEGYTF
V gene: TRBV4-1

CDR3 protein: CASSLSGQGPYEQYF
V gene: TRBV5-1

CDR3 protein: CASGLGQFGEKLFF
V gene: TRBV12-5

CDR3 protein: CASRAASFSGNTIYF
V gene: TRBV19

CDR3 protein: CASSQDTGISTDTQYF
V gene: TRBV4-1

CDR3 protein: CASGLEPVQAGTEAFF
V gene: TRBV12-5

CDR3 protein: CASSGLVEQYF
V gene: TRBV2

CDR3 protein: CASSLRGGRNTGELFF
V gene: TRBV5-5

CDR3 protein: CAWKQGAGDYGYTF
V gene: TRBV30

CDR3 protein: CASSRPGTGFYEQYF
V gene: TRBV28

CDR3 protein: CASSFGATGELFF
V gene: TRBV7-9

CDR3 protein: CASSGQVQSSYNSPLHF
V gene: TRBV2

CDR3 protein: CASSLKTSGKNTGELFF
V gene: TRBV7-4

CDR3 protein: CASSILGRRAAGGRDTGELFF
V gene: TRBV19

CDR3 protein: CASSPPGGGPVGEQYF
V gene: TRBV18

CDR3 protein: CASSDRRGTDTEAFF
V gene: TRBV10-1

CDR3 protein: CSASRRAETQYF
V gene: TRBV20-1

CDR3 protein: CASSLNGGGKSYNSPLHF
V gene: TRBV5-4

CDR3 protein: CASSLATRVIDTQYF
V gene: TRBV5-1

CDR3 protein: CAWQSKTSGVQETQYF
V gene: TRBV30

CDR3 protein: CASSLGFSSGNTIYF
V gene: TRBV11-2

CDR3 protein: CASSSGTGGPETQYF
V gene: TRBV6-5

CDR3 protein: CASSGTSGDQETQYF
V gene: TRBV2

CDR3 protein: CASSLVSQLNTEAFF
V gene: TRBV7-2

CDR3 protein: CASSLLGGAETQYF
V gene: TRBV6-5

CDR3 protein: CAIRTTGAYGYTF
V gene: TRBV10-3

CDR3 protein: CSAWDTSGNTIYF
V gene: TRBV29-1

CDR3 protein: CASSVGAQPEAETQYF
V gene: TRBV9

CDR3 protein: CACGQGRVRNEKLFF
V gene: TRBV11-3

CDR3 protein: CASSSSGTGNEKLFF
V gene: TRBV6-5

CDR3 protein: CASSPPGGLASSYNEQFF
V gene: TRBV18

CDR3 protein: CASSSGFSGNTIYF
V gene: TRBV28

CDR3 protein: CAISSKQGETQYF
V gene: TRBV10-3

CDR3 protein: CASRGGSSSGANVLTF
V gene: TRBV28

CDR3 protein: CASRPIRTREEQETQYF
V gene: TRBV11-2

CDR3 protein: CASSEKQGGTGELFF
V gene: TRBV2

CDR3 protein: CASSFWTGETQYF
V gene: TRBV13

CDR3 protein: CASSARDRGFLPQHF
V gene: TRBV11-3

CDR3 protein: CASGYQDGNTIYF
V gene: TRBV12-5

CDR3 protein: CASSQGTGAGANVLTF
V gene: TRBV14

CDR3 protein: CASSLSGGADTQYF
V gene: TRBV7-2

CDR3 protein: CASSLGTGVLSGNTIYF
V gene: TRBV7-9

CDR3 protein: CASSLDRTSIDSPLHF
V gene: TRBV5-1

CDR3 protein: CSASYRGALGEQYF
V gene: TRBV20-1

CDR3 protein: CASSYSTAAPQETQYF
V gene: TRBV6-5

CDR3 protein: CATSRSVWNEQFF
V gene: TRBV15

CDR3 protein: CASSGGQAYEQYF
V gene: TRBV5-1

CDR3 protein: CASSSGTVTYNSPLHF
V gene: TRBV5-4

CDR3 protein: CASSYFPGASGNTIYF
V gene: TRBV6-5

CDR3 protein: CASSAARDQETQYF
V gene: TRBV7-9

CDR3 protein: CASSIRASGTDTQYF
V gene: TRBV19